This TCR beta chain was retrieved from a study of T cell repertoires in cytomegalovirus infection. Study background: Both a matching HLA type and CMV infection were indicated by public TCR beta signatures.

TCRdb called the reads again in MiXCR, with one record for every CDR3 protein. The data contain over 200,000 distinct CDR3 sequences, 12% to 15% of them seen just once; the ten biggest clones take up about 10%. This clonotype appeared many times. Its antigen is unidentified. The V and J ends lost 4 bases and 4 bases respectively, with 15 bases between them. CDR1 is KGHDR, CDR2 SFDVKD, per germline. The CDR3 has 15 amino acids. Notes on the study in general: Totalled public TCR beta family frequency picked out people who carried CMV plus the relevant HLA. HLA-C-restricted, CMV-specific TCR beta clonotypes were dominant ex vivo.

The receptor was isolated from a human donor in good health (CMV status not recorded). Some clones in this sample may be carry-over from other donors' samples. The source material was PBMCs. V usage is TRBV24-1 and J usage is TRBJ1-2; unclear D gene. The CDR3 region has the DNA TGTGCCACCAGTGAGGAGGGAGGTTCCCTCTATGGCTACACCTTC. Protein sequence: CATSEEGGSLYGYTF.